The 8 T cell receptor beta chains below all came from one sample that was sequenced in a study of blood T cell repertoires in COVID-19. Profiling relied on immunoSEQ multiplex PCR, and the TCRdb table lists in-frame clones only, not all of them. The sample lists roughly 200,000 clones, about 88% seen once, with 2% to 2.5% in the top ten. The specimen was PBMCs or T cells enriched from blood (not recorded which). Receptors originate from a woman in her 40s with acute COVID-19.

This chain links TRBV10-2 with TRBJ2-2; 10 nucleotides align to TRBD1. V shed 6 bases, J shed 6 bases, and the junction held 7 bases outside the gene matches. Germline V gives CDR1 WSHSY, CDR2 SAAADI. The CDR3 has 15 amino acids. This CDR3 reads CASSRDRGGAGELFF. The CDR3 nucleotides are TGCGCCAGCAGCCGGGACAGGGGAGGGGCCGGGGAGCTGTTTTTT.

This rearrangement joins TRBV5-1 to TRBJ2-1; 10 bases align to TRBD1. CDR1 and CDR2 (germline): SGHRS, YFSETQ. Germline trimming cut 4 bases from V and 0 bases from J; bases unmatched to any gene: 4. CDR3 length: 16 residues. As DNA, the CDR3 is TGCGCCAGCAGCCCGGACAGGGGGAACTCCTACAATGAGCAGTTCTTC. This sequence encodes CASSPDRGNSYNEQFF.

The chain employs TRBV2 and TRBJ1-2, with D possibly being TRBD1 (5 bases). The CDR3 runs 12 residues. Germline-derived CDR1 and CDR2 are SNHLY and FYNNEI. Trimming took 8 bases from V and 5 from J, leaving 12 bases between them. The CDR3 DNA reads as TGTGCCAGCGCTTCGGGGGGTTATGGCTACACCTTC. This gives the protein CASASGGYGYTF.

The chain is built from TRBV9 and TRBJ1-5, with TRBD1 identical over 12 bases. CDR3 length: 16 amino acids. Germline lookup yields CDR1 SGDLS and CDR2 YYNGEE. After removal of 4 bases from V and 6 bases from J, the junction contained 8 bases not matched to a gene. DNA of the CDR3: TGTGCCAGCAGCCCCAGTGGGACAGGGGGCAGTCAGCCCCAGCATTTT. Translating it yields CASSPSGTGGSQPQHF.

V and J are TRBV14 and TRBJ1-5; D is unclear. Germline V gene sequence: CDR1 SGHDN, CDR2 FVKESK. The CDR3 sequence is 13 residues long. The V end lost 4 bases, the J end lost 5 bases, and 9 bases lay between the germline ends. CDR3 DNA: TGTGCCAGCAGCCTTACATTGGATCAGCCCCAGCATTTT. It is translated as CASSLTLDQPQHF. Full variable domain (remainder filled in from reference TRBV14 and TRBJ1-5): EAGVTQFPSHSVIEKGQTVTLRCDPISGHDNLYWYRRVMGKEIKFLLHFVKESKQDESGMPNNRFLAERTGGTYSTLKVQPAELEDSGVYFCASSLTLDQPQHFGDGTRLSIL.

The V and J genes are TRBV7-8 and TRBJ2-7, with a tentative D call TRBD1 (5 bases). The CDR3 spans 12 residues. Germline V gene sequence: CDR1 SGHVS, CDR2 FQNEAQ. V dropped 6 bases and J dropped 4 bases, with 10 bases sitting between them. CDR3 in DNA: TGTGCCAGCAGGCAACAGGCGTACGAGCAGTACTTC. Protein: CASRQQAYEQYF.

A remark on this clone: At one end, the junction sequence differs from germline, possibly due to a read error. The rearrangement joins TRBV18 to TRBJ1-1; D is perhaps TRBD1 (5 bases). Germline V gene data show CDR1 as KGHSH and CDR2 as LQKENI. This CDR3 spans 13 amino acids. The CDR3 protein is CASSPRLDTEAFF. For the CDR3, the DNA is TGTGCCAGCTCACCCCGTTTGGACACTGAAGCTTTTTTT.

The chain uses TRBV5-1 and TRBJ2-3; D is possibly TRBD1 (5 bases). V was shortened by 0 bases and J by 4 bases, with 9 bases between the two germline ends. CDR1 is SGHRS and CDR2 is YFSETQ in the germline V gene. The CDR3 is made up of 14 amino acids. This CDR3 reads CASSLEWGPDTQYF. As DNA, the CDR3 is TGCGCCAGCAGCTTGGAGTGGGGCCCAGATACGCAGTATTTT.